This T cell receptor (beta chain) was recovered during a study of cytomegalovirus exposure and HLA in healthy donors. The germline CDR1 and CDR2 sequences are SGHTA and FQGNSA. Trimming pared 5 bases from V and 1 base from J, leaving 2 bases between. The CDR3 length is 11 residues. The PCR had 60 Vbeta and 13 Jbeta primers. The method was immunoSEQ multiplex PCR; TCRdb's version includes in-frame clones alone and lacks a portion of them. The table records 130,000 to 150,000 clones, approximately 80% of them present only once. A note on this clone: Different DNA sequences within this sample yield the same CDR3.

The sequence was collected from a male donor in good health and CMV-seronegative. Sample: PBMCs. The chain couples TRBV7-2 to TRBJ2-5; D remains unclear. The CDR3 here is CASSLQETQYF. CDR3 nucleotides: TGTGCCAGCAGCCTCCAAGAGACCCAGTACTTC.